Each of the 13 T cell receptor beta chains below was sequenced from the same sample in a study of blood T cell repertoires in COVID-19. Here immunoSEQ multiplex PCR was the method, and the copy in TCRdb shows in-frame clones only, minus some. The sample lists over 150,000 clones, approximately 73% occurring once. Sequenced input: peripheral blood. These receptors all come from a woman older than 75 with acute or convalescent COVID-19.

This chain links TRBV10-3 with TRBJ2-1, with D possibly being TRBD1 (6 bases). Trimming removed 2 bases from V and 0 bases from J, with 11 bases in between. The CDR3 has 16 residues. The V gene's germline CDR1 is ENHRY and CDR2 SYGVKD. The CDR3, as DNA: TGTGCCATCAGTGAGGGGGACACAACCTCCTACAATGAGCAGTTCTTC. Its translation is CAISEGDTTSYNEQFF.

The CDR3 spells CASRRDRGQGEQYF. The CDR3 DNA sequence: TGTGCCAGCAGAAGGGACAGGGGGCAAGGAGAGCAGTACTTC. V gene TRBV6-5 combines with J gene TRBJ2-7; the match to TRBD1 covers 12 bases. The CDR3 contains 14 residues. Germline values: CDR1 MNHEY, CDR2 SVGAGI. The junction had 7 bases not matched to a gene; V was cut back by 6 bases and J by 7 bases.

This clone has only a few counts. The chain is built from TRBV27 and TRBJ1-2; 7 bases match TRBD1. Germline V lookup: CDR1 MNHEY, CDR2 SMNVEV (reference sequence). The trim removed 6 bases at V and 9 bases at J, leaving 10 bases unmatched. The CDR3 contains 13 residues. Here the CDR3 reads CASRPNRGTSYTF. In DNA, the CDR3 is TGTGCCAGCAGACCAAACAGGGGAACAAGCTACACCTTC.

CDR3 sequence reads: CANGRDTGELFF. DNA of the CDR3: TGTGCTAACGGCAGGGACACCGGGGAGCTGTTTTTT. The J gene is TRBJ2-2, the V gene TRBV5-4, with D possibly being TRBD1 (5 bases). Germline CDR1 reads SGHNT; CDR2 reads YYREEE (reference sequence). The CDR3 contains 12 residues.

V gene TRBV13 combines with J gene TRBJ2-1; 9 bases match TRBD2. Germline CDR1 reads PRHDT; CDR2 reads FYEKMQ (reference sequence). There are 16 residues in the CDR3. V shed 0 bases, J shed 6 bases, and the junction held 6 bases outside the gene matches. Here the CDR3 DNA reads TGTGCCAGCAGCTTAGGGGCTAGCGGGGCGGTCAATGAGCAGTTCTTC. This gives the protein CASSLGASGAVNEQFF.

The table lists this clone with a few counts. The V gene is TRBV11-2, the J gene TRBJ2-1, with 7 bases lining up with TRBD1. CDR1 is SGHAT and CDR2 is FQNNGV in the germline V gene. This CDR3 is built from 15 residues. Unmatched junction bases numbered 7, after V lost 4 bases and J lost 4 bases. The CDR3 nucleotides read TGTGCCAGCAGCTCGCCGACAGGGAAGTACAATGAGCAGTTCTTC. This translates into CASSSPTGKYNEQFF.

CDR3 DNA sequence: TGTGCCAGCAGTTACTGGCAGGAGGGGAGTCGAGCTTTCTTT. Its protein product is CASSYWQEGSRAFF. The chain is built from TRBV6-2 or TRBV6-3 and TRBJ1-1, with a weak D call TRBD1 (5 bases). The ends were cut back, 1 base at V and 10 bases at J, with 16 bases in the middle. The CDR3 runs 14 residues. CDR1 is MNHEY and CDR2 is SVGEGT in the germline V gene.

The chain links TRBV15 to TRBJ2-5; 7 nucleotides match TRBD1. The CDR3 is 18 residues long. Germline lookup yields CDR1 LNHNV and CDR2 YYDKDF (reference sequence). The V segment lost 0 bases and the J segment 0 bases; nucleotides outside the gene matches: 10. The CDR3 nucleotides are TGTGCCACCAGCAGAGAAGGCCCCGGGACAGCAAACCAAGAGACCCAGTACTTC. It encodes CATSREGPGTANQETQYF. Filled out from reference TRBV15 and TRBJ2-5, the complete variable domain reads DAMVIQNPRYQVTQFGKPVTLSCSQTLNHNVMYWYQQKSSQAPKLLFHYYDKDFNNEADTPDNFQSRRPNTSFCFLDIRSPGLGDTAMYLCATSREGPGTANQETQYFGPGTRLLVL.

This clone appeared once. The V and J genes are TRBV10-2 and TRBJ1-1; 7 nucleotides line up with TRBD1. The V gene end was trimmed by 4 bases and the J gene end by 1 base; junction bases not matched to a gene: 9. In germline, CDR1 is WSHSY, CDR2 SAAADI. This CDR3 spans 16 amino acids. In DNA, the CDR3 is TGCGCCAGCAGTGCCCTATCGACAGGGAAGAACACTGAAGCTTTCTTT. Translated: CASSALSTGKNTEAFF.

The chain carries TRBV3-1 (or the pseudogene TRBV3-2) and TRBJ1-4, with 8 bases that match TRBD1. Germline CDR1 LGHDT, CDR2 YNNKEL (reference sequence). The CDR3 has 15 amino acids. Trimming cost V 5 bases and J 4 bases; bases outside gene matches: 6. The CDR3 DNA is TGTGCCAGCAGCTTGACAGGGGCCGATAATGAAAAACTGTTTTTT. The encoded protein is CASSLTGADNEKLFF.

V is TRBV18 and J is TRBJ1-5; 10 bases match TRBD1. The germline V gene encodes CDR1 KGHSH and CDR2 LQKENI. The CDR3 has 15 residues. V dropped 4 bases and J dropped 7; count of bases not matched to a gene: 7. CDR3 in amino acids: CASSRQRQGAQPQHF. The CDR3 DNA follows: TGTGCCAGCTCACGTCAGAGACAGGGGGCCCAGCCCCAGCATTTT. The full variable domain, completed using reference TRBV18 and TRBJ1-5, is NAGVMQNPRHLVRRRGQEARLRCSPMKGHSHVYWYRQLPEEGLKFMVYLQKENIIDESGMPKERFSAEFPKEGPSILRIQQVVRGDSAAYFCASSRQRQGAQPQHFGDGTRLSIL.

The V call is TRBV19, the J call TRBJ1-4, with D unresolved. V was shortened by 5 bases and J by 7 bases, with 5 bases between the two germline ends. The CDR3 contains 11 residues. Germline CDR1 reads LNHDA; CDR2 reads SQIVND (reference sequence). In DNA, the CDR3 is TGTGCCAGTAGTCCCTCTGAAAAACTGTTTTTT. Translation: CASSPSEKLFF.

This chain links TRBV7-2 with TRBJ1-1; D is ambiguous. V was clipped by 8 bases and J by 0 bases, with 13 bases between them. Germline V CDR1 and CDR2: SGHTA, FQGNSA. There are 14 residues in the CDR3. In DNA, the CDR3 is TGTGCCAGCCTCTTTCGGGGTATGAACACTGAAGCTTTCTTT. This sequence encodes CASLFRGMNTEAFF.